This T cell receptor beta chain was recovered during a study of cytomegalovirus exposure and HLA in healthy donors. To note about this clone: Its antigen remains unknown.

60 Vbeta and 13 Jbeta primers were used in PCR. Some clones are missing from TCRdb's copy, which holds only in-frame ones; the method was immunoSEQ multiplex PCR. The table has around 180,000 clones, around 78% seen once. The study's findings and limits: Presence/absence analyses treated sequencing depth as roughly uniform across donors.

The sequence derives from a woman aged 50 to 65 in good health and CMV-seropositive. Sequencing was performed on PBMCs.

Here the CDR3 DNA reads TGCGCCAGCAGCTCCCGGGGGGGGTTCTCCTACGAGCAGTACTTC. It codes for CASSSRGGFSYEQYF. The V call is TRBV5-1, the J call TRBJ2-7, with TRBD2 matching 8 bases. The CDR3 is 15 amino acids. The J segment lost 0 bases and the V segment lost 3 bases, leaving 5 bases of the junction unmatched. Germline V lookup: CDR1 SGHRS, CDR2 YFSETQ.